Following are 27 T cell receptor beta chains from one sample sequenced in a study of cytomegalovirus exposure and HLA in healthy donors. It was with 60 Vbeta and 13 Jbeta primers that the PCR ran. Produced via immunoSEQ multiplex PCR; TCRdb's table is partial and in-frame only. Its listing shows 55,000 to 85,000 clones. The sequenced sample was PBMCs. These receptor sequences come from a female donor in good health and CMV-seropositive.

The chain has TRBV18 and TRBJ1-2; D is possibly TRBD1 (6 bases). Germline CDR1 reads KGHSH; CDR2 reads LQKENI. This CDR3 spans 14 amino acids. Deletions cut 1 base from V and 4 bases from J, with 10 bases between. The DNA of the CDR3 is TGTGCCAGCTCACCACGGGGGGGCACCTATGGCTACACCTTC. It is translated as CASSPRGGTYGYTF.

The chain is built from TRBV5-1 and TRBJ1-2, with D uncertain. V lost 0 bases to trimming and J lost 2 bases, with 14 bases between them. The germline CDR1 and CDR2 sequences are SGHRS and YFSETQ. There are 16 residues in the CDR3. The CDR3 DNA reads TGCGCCAGCAGCTTGGGAACGTCCGGGATCAACTATGGCTACACCTTC. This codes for CASSLGTSGINYGYTF.

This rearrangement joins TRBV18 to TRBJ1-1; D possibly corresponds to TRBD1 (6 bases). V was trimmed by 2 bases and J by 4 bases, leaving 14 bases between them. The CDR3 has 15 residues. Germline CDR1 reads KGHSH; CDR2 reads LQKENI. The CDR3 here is CASSPGRGVITEAFF. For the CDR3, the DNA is TGTGCCAGCTCACCAGGCAGGGGAGTAATCACTGAAGCTTTCTTT. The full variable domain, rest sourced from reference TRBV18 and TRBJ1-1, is NAGVMQNPRHLVRRRGQEARLRCSPMKGHSHVYWYRQLPEEGLKFMVYLQKENIIDESGMPKERFSAEFPKEGPSILRIQQVVRGDSAAYFCASSPGRGVITEAFFGQGTRLTVV.

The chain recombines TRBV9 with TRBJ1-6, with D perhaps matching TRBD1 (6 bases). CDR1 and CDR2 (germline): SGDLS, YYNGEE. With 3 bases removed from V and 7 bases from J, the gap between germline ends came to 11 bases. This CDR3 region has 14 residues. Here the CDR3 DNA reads TGTGCCAGCAGCGCCGGACAGCTAAATTCACCCCTCCACTTT. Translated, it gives CASSAGQLNSPLHF.

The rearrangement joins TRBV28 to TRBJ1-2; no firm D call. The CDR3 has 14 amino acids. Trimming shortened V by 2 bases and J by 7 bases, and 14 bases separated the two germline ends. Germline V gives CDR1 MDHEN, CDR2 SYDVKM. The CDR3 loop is CASSLSLGQRGYTF. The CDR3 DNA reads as TGTGCCAGCAGTTTAAGCCTTGGTCAGCGTGGCTACACCTTC.

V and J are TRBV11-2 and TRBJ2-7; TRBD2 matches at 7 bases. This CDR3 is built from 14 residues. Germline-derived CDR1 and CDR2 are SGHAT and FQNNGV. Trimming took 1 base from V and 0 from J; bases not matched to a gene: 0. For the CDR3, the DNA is TGTGCCAGCAGCTTAGGGGACTACTCCTACGAGCAGTACTTC. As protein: CASSLGDYSYEQYF.

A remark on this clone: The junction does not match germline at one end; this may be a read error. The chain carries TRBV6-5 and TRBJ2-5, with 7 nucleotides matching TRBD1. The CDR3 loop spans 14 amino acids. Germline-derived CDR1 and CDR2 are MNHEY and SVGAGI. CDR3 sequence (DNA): TGTGCCAGCGGATCACAACAGGGGTGGGAGAACCAGTACTTC. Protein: CASGSQQGWENQYF.

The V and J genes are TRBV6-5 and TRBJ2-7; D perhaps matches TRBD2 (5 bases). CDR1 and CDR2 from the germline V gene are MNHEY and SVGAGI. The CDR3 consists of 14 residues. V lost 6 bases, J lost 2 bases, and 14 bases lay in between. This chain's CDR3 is CASSRSGVAYEQYF. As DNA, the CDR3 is TGTGCCAGCAGCAGGAGCGGTGTCGCCTACGAGCAGTACTTC.

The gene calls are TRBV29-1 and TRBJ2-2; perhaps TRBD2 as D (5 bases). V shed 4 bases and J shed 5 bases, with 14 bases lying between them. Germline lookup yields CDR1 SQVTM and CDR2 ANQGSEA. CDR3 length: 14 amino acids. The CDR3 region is CSVGYMEVTGELFF. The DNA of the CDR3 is TGCAGCGTTGGTTACATGGAGGTGACCGGGGAGCTGTTTTTT.

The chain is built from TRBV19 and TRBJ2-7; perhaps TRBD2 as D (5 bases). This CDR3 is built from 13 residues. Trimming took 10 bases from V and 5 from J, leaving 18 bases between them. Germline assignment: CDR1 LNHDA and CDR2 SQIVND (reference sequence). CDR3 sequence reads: CATGFVGSDEQYF. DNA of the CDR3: TGTGCCACTGGGTTCGTGGGTAGCGACGAGCAGTACTTC.

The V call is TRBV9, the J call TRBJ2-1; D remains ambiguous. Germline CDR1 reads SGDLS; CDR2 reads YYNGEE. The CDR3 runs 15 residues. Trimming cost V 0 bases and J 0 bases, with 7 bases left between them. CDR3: CASSVGASSYNEQFF. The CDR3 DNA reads TGTGCCAGCAGCGTAGGAGCGAGCTCCTACAATGAGCAGTTCTTC.

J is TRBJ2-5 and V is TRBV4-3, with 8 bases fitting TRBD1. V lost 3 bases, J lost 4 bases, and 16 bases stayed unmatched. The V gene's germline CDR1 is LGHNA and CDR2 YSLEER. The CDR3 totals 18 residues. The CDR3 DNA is TGCGCCAGCAGCCAGGCCCGGACAGGGTCGTACCTTGGAGAGACCCAGTACTTC. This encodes CASSQARTGSYLGETQYF.

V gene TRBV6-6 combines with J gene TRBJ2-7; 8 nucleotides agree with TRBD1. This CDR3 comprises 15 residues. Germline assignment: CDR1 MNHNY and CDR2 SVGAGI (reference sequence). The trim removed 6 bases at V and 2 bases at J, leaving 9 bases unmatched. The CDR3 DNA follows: TGTGCCAGCAGACGACAGGGGAGGATGACCTACGAGCAGTACTTC. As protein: CASRRQGRMTYEQYF.

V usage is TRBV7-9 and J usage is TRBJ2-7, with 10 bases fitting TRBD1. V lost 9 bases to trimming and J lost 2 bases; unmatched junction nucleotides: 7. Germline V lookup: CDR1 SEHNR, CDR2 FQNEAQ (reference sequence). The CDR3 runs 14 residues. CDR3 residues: CARPYGQGAYEQYF. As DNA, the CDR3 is TGTGCCAGACCCTACGGACAGGGGGCCTACGAGCAGTACTTC.

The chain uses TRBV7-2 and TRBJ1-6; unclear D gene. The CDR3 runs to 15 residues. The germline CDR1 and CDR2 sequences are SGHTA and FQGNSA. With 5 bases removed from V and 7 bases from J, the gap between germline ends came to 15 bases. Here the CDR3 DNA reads TGTGCCAGCAGCCAGTTACCAAACCCAAATTCACCCCTCCACTTT. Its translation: CASSQLPNPNSPLHF.

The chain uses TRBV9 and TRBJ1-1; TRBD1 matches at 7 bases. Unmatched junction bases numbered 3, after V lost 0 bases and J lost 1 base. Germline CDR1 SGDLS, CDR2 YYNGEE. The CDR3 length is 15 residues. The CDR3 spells CASSVGRTGNTEAFF. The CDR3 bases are TGTGCCAGCAGCGTAGGTAGGACAGGGAACACTGAAGCTTTCTTT.

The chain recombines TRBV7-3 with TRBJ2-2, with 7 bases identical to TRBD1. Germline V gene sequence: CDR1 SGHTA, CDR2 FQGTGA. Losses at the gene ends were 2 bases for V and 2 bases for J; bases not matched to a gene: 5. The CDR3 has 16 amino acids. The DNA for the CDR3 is TGTGCCAGCAGCTTAGAGGGACAGATTAACACCGGGGAGCTGTTTTTT. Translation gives CASSLEGQINTGELFF.

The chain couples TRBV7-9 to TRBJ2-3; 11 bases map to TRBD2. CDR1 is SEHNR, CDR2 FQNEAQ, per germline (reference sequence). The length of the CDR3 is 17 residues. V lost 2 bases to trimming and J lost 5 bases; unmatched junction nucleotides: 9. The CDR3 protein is CASSLIAGGPLGDTQYF. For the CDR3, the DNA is TGTGCCAGCAGCTTAATAGCGGGAGGGCCCCTGGGAGATACGCAGTATTTT. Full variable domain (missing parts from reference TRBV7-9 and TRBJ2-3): DTGVSQNPRHKITKRGQNVTFRCDPISEHNRLYWYRQTLGQGPEFLTYFQNEAQLEKSRLLSDRFSAERPKGSFSTLEIQRTEQGDSAMYLCASSLIAGGPLGDTQYFGPGTRLTVL.

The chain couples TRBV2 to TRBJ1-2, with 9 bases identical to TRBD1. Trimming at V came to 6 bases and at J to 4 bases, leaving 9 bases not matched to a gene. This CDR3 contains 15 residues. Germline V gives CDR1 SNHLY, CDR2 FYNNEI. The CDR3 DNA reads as TGTGCCAGCAGCGATGATGGGACAGGGCCCTATGGCTACACCTTC. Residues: CASSDDGTGPYGYTF. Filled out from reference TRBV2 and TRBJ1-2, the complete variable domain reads EPEVTQTPSHQVTQMGQEVILRCVPISNHLYFYWYRQILGQKVEFLVSFYNNEISEKSEIFDDQFSVERPDGSNFTLKIRSTKLEDSAMYFCASSDDGTGPYGYTFGSGTRLTVV.

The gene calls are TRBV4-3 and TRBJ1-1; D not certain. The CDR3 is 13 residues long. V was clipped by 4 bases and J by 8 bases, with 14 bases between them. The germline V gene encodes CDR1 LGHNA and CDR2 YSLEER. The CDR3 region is CASSPSRRHEAFF. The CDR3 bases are TGCGCCAGCAGCCCAAGCCGCAGGCACGAAGCTTTCTTT.

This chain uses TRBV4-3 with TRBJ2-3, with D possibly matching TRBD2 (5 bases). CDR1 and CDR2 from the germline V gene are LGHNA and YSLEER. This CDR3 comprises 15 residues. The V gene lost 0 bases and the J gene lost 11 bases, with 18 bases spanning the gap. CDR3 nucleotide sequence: TGCGCCAGCAGCCAAGATGAGGGATCCTTCCGTTGGCAGTATTTT. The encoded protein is CASSQDEGSFRWQYF.

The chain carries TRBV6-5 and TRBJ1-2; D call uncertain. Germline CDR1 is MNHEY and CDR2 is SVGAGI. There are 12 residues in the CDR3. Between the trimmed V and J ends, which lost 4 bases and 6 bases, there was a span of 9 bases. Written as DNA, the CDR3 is TGTGCCAGCAGTTTTGCGGGCGATGGCTACACCTTC. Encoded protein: CASSFAGDGYTF.

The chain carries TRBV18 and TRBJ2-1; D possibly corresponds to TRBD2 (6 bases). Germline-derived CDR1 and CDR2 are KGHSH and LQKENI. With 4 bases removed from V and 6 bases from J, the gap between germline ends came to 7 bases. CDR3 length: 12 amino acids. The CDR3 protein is CASSLSGNEQFF. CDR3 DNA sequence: TGTGCCAGCTCACTTAGCGGCAATGAGCAGTTCTTC.

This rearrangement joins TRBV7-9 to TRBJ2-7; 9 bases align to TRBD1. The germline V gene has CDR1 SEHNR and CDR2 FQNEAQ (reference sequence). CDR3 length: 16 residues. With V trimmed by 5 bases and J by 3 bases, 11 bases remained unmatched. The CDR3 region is CASSPRTTGGRYEQYF. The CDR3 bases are TGTGCCAGCAGCCCACGTACTACAGGGGGCCGCTACGAGCAGTACTTC.

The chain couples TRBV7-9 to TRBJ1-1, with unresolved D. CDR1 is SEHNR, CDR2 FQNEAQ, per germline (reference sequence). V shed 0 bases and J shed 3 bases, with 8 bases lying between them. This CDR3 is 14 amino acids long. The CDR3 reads CASSLAGRHTEAFF. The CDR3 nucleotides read TGTGCCAGCAGCTTAGCCGGCAGGCACACTGAAGCTTTCTTT.

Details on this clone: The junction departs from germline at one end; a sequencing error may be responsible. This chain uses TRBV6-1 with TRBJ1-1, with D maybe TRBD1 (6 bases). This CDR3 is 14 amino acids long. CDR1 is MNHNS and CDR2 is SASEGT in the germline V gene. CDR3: CASRGHRVVTEDFF. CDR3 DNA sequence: TGTGCCTCCCGGGGACACAGGGTTGTCACTGAAGATTTCTTT.

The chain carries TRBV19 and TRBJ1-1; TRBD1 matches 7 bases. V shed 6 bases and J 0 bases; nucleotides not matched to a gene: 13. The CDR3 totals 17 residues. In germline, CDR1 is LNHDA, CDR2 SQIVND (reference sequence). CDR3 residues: CASRRAGTATMNTEAFF. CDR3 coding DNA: TGTGCCAGTAGACGAGCCGGGACAGCAACGATGAACACTGAAGCTTTCTTT.